A selection of T cell receptor beta chains follows, all from one sample in a study of shared T cell receptors in the human thymus. Measured with immunoSEQ multiplex PCR; TCRdb has only the in-frame clones, and not every one. The table has 700,000 or so clones, 70% to 90% seen once; the top ten hold around 0.0099%. The data were also submitted as part of a second study, on human thymus T cells.

The sample taken for sequencing was thymocytes. These TCRs come from a girl under three years old with a congenital heart defect. CDR3s include the opening cysteine and the closing phenylalanine or tryptophan. Each record gives: clone size, J gene, V gene, D gene, CDR3 protein, CDR3 DNA. D genes are given only for firm matches. The size of a clone is reported for some rows only, either as once, few or many, or as a class for expanded clones.

NA,TRBJ2-7,TRBV25-1,NA,CASKHRDEQYF,TGTGCCAGCAAACACAGGGACGAGCAGTACTTC
NA,TRBJ2-5,TRBV20-1,TRBD1,CSASYRGTQYF,TGCAGTGCTAGTTACAGGGGGACCCAGTACTTC
once,TRBJ2-3,TRBV19,TRBD2,CASSILTSGGAGDTQYF,TGTGCCAGTAGTATCCTGACTAGCGGGGGAGCTGGAGATACGCAGTATTTT
NA,TRBJ1-2,TRBV5-1,TRBD1,CASSQFSQGGPDGYTF,TGCGCCAGCAGCCAATTTTCCCAGGGGGGACCGGATGGCTACACCTTC
NA,TRBJ1-4,TRBV5-1,NA,CASSLAGGEEKLFF,TGCGCCAGCAGCTTGGCGGGTGGCGAGGAAAAACTGTTTTTT
NA,TRBJ2-3,TRBV9,TRBD2,CASSVGGHWGGVPDTQYF,TGTGCCAGCAGCGTAGGAGGCCACTGGGGGGGGGTCCCGGATACGCAGTATTTT
NA,TRBJ2-1,TRBV7-9,TRBD2,CASSLVAGDRSNEQFF,TGTGCCAGCAGCTTAGTAGCGGGGGACCGGTCAAATGAGCAGTTCTTC
NA,TRBJ2-6,TRBV7-2,NA,CASSLVLWESGANVLTF,TGTGCCAGCAGCTTAGTTCTTTGGGAGTCTGGGGCCAACGTCCTGACTTTC
NA,TRBJ1-5,TRBV13,NA,CASSLVRGRGANQPQHF,TGTGCCAGCAGCTTAGTTCGGGGGAGGGGAGCCAATCAGCCCCAGCATTTT
NA,TRBJ2-1,TRBV5-8,NA,CASSPGHRFLLDMGYNEQFF,TGTGCCAGCAGCCCAGGACACCGATTCCTCCTGGATATGGGTTACAATGAGCAGTTCTTC
NA,TRBJ2-3,TRBV21-1,NA,CASSKGGSGGQGDTQYF,TGTGCCAGCAGCAAAGGCGGTAGCGGGGGGCAGGGGGATACGCAGTATTTT
NA,TRBJ1-1,TRBV14,NA,CASSAGRALPEAFF,TGTGCCAGCAGCGCAGGGAGGGCACTCCCTGAAGCTTTCTTT
NA,TRBJ1-2,TRBV4-1,NA,CASSQDLAGYGYTF,TGCGCCAGCAGCCAAGATCTGGCAGGCTATGGCTACACCTTC
once,TRBJ1-4,TRBV6-5,NA,CASSPYRERGEKLFF,TGTGCCAGCAGCCCCTACAGGGAGCGGGGTGAAAAACTGTTTTTT
NA,TRBJ2-5,TRBV5-6,TRBD1,CASSTRTGTGGETQYF,TGTGCCAGCAGCACACGAACCGGGACAGGGGGAGAGACCCAGTACTTC
NA,TRBJ1-4,TRBV6-1,TRBD1,CASGTGTANEKLFF,TGTGCCAGCGGAACAGGGACAGCTAATGAAAAACTGTTTTTT
once,TRBJ2-5,TRBV15,NA,CATSRAAGASRQTQYF,TGTGCCACCAGCAGAGCCGCAGGGGCGAGCCGACAGACCCAGTACTTC
few,TRBJ2-7,TRBV7-9,TRBD1,CASSLGFRGIAGQYF,TGTGCCAGCAGCTTAGGTTTCAGGGGGATCGCCGGGCAGTACTTC
NA,TRBJ1-1,TRBV5-1,TRBD1,CASSEGQGNTNTEAFF,TGCGCCAGCAGCGAGGGACAGGGGAACACGAACACTGAAGCTTTCTTT
NA,TRBJ2-6,TRBV4-3,TRBD1,CASSHGDRRQWTNVLTF,TGCGCCAGCAGCCACGGGGACAGGCGCCAATGGACCAACGTCCTGACTTTC
NA,TRBJ1-5,TRBV27,NA,CASRSRGGGGNQPQHF,TGTGCCAGCAGGAGCCGTGGGGGAGGGGGCAATCAGCCCCAGCATTTT
NA,TRBJ2-3,TRBV29-1,TRBD2,CSVVPPGGARDTQYF,TGCAGCGTTGTTCCACCGGGAGGGGCTCGAGATACGCAGTATTTT
NA,TRBJ2-2,TRBV4-1,NA,CASSQDGRLMGPGGELFF,TGCGCCAGCAGCCAAGACGGAAGGCTTATGGGGCCCGGCGGGGAGCTGTTTTTT
NA,TRBJ1-5,TRBV19,NA,CASRQRRGGQPQHF,TGTGCCAGTCGGCAACGCAGGGGAGGGCAGCCCCAGCATTTT
NA,TRBJ1-3,TRBV30,NA,CAWSSDRSGNTIYF,TGTGCCTGGAGTTCGGACAGATCTGGAAACACCATATATTTT
once,TRBJ2-7,TRBV15,TRBD1,CATSRVEGAAYEQYF,TGTGCCACCAGCAGAGTTGAGGGGGCGGCGTACGAGCAGTACTTC
NA,TRBJ2-7,TRBV2,NA,CASRGRHTKQYF,TGTGCCAGCAGGGGCAGGCACACGAAGCAGTACTTC
NA,TRBJ2-5,TRBV6-5,TRBD1,CASSKLGQEKTQYF,TGTGCCAGCAGCAAGTTGGGACAGGAGAAGACCCAGTACTTC
NA,TRBJ1-2,TRBV30,NA,CAWSVRGGYTF,TGTGCCTGGAGTGTTAGGGGTGGCTACACCTTC
NA,TRBJ1-4,TRBV7-6,TRBD1,CASSSTGWAEKLFF,TGTGCCAGCAGCTCGACAGGGTGGGCCGAAAAACTGTTTTTT
NA,TRBJ1-4,TRBV2,TRBD1,CASSPGTGRLSFEKLFF,TGTGCCAGCAGCCCCGGGACAGGGCGCCTTAGTTTCGAAAAACTGTTTTTT
NA,TRBJ2-5,TRBV5-1,NA,CASSGGLRETQYF,TGCGCCAGCAGCGGGGGACTTCGGGAGACCCAGTACTTC